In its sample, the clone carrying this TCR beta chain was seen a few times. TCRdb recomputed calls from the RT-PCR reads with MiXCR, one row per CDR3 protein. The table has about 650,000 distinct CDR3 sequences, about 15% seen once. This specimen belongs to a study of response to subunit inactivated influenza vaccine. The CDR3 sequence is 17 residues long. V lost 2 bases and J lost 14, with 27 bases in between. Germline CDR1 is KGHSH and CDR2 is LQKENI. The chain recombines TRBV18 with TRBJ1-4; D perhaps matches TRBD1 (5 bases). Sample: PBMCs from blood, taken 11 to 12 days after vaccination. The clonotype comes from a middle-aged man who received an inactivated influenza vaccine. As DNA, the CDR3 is TGTGCCAGCTCACCAGTGGGAAGTAGAGCCCAGGGAAAATGGCTGTTTTTT. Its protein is CASSPVGSRAQGKWLFF.